A selection of T cell receptor beta chains follows, all from one sample in a study of molecular identifiers for immune sequencing clone quantification. TCRdb used MiXCR to reprocess the PCR reads, holding one entry per CDR3 protein. The data hold roughly 93,000 distinct CDR3 sequences, with 19% observed a single time. The source material was naive CD8+ T cells from blood, with Jurkat cell RNA spiked in. These receptors were taken from a human donor in good health. Some libraries in this study had Jurkat cell RNA spiked in. CDR3s include the opening cysteine and the closing phenylalanine or tryptophan. A D gene is named only where the DNA matches it firmly. The size field is filled for only some rows; it gives once, few, many or a size class.

v_gene	j_gene	abundance	d_gene	len	CDR3aa	CDR3nt
TRBV30	TRBJ1-2	many	NA	15	CAWSPVPQGVYGYTF	TGTGCCTGGAGTCCCGTCCCTCAGGGAGTTTATGGCTACACCTTC
TRBV5-3	TRBJ1-1	NA	NA	15	CASSLVPRASTEALF	TGTGCCAGCAGCTTGGTTCCCAGGGCCTCCACTGAAGCTCTCTTT
TRBV27	TRBJ1-4	few	TRBD1	15	CASSFTGTVNEKLFF	TGTGCCAGCAGTTTCACCGGGACAGTAAATGAAAAACTGTTTTTT
TRBV6-5	TRBJ1-1	many	TRBD1	14	CATGGATMNTEAFF	TGTGCCACAGGGGGGGCGACAATGAACACTGAAGCTTTCTTT
TRBV7-9	TRBJ2-7	many	NA	13	CASSFPGTYEQYF	TGTGCCAGCAGCTTTCCAGGAACCTACGAGCAGTACTTC
TRBV15	TRBJ2-5	many	NA	17	CATSRDLGYRGQETQYF	TGTGCCACCAGCAGAGATCTTGGGTATCGCGGCCAAGAGACCCAGTACTTC
TRBV30	TRBJ2-5	NA	NA	13	CAWKSSSEETQHF	TGTGCCTGGAAATCGTCCAGCGAAGAGACCCAGCACTTC
TRBV6-2/TRBV6-3	TRBJ1-1	many	NA	15	CASSFFGGLNTEAFF	TGTGCCAGCAGTTTCTTCGGGGGTTTGAACACTGAAGCTTTCTTT
TRBV5-4	TRBJ1-5	many	TRBD1	17	CASSLFTGQGYNQPQHF	TGTGCCAGCAGCTTGTTCACCGGACAGGGGTATAATCAGCCCCAGCATTTT
TRBV11-3	TRBJ2-3	NA	NA	14	CASSPRDSPDTQYF	TGTGCCAGCAGCCCGCGGGACAGTCCAGATACGCAGTATTTT
TRBV6-5	TRBJ1-1	many	NA	15	CASSYGRSLNTEAFF	TGTGCCAGCAGTTACGGACGGAGCTTGAACACTGAAGCTTTCTTT
TRBV28	TRBJ2-3	NA	TRBD2	16	CASSLFASGSTDTQYF	TGTGCCAGCAGTTTATTCGCTAGCGGAAGCACAGATACGCAGTATTTT
TRBV30	TRBJ2-1	many	TRBD1	18	CAWSSDRAIRSGTNEQFF	TGTGCCTGGAGTTCTGACAGGGCTATCAGGTCGGGCACCAATGAGCAGTTCTTC
TRBV6-5	TRBJ2-5	many	TRBD2	15	CASSYHPRGGETQYF	TGTGCCAGCAGTTATCATCCCCGGGGAGGGGAGACCCAGTACTTC
TRBV6-5	TRBJ2-5	many	TRBD2	15	CASSYSKRGLETQYF	TGTGCCAGCAGTTACTCGAAGCGGGGCTTAGAGACCCAGTACTTC
TRBV28	TRBJ2-7	many	NA	14	CASSFLNKGDEQYF	TGTGCCAGCAGTTTTCTGAACAAGGGTGACGAGCAGTACTTC
TRBV29-1	TRBJ1-1	many	TRBD1	14	CSVGVAGGNTEAFF	TGCAGCGTTGGTGTGGCAGGGGGCAACACTGAAGCTTTCTTT
TRBV14	TRBJ1-4	NA	NA	16	CASSQRQHATNEKLFF	TGTGCCAGCAGCCAGCGACAGCATGCAACTAATGAAAAACTGTTTTTT
TRBV4-3	TRBJ2-7	many	TRBD1	15	CASSQDRGHSNEQYF	TGCGCCAGCAGCCAAGATAGGGGGCATTCTAACGAGCAGTACTTC
TRBV13	TRBJ2-3	many	NA	15	CASSLVATSTDTQYF	TGTGCCAGCAGCTTGGTTGCTACTAGCACAGATACGCAGTATTTT
TRBV4-3	TRBJ2-7	many	NA	15	CASSHSRDTTYEQYF	TGCGCCAGCAGCCACTCCCGGGACACAACCTACGAGCAGTACTTC
TRBV5-5	TRBJ2-5	many	NA	13	CASSLVREETQYF	TGTGCCAGCAGCTTGGTTCGCGAGGAGACCCAGTACTTC
TRBV6-2/TRBV6-3	TRBJ2-7	many	TRBD2	16	CASSYRGGLGPYEQYF	TGTGCCAGCAGTTACCGCGGGGGGCTGGGGCCCTACGAGCAGTACTTC
TRBV9	TRBJ1-1	many	NA	14	CASSVAPGPTEAFF	TGTGCCAGCAGCGTAGCTCCAGGACCTACTGAAGCTTTCTTT
TRBV7-9	TRBJ2-3	NA	TRBD2	19	CASSLAIETSGRFADTQYF	TGTGCCAGCAGCTTAGCGATAGAGACTAGCGGGAGGTTCGCAGATACGCAGTATTTT
TRBV7-9	TRBJ2-2	many	NA	14	CASSRTVNTGGLFF	TGTGCCAGCAGTCGGACAGTAAACACCGGGGGGCTGTTTTTT
TRBV18	TRBJ2-7	many	TRBD1	14	CASSPPGQGNEQYF	TGTGCCAGCTCACCACCTGGACAGGGGAACGAGCAGTACTTC
TRBV25-1	TRBJ1-1	many	NA	16	CASSESPGTQNTEAFF	TGTGCCAGCAGTGAATCTCCCGGGACACAGAACACTGAAGCTTTCTTT
TRBV28	TRBJ1-5	many	NA	17	CASSSEIVYKKDQPQHF	TGTGCCAGCAGTTCTGAGATCGTATACAAGAAGGATCAGCCCCAGCATTTT
TRBV19	TRBJ1-5	many	NA	14	CASSPGPEDQPQHF	TGTGCCAGTAGCCCCGGACCGGAGGATCAGCCCCAGCATTTT
TRBV6-2/TRBV6-3	TRBJ1-4	many	NA	11	CASSDGTVLFF	TGTGCCAGCAGTGACGGCACGGTGCTGTTTTTT
TRBV5-1	TRBJ2-2	many	NA	12	CASSFEYGELFF	TGCGCCAGCAGCTTCGAGTACGGGGAGCTGTTTTTT
TRBV20-1	TRBJ2-3	many	NA	10	CSAWTGAQYF	TGCAGTGCCTGGACGGGGGCCCAGTATTTT
TRBV6-5	TRBJ2-2	many	TRBD2	14	CASRAGANTGELFF	TGTGCCAGCAGAGCGGGAGCGAACACCGGGGAGCTGTTTTTT
TRBV6-5	TRBJ2-7	many	NA	16	CASSYQSNTGTYEQYF	TGTGCCAGCAGTTACCAATCGAATACAGGGACCTACGAGCAGTACTTC
TRBV15	TRBJ1-4	many	NA	16	CATSRDLGGTNEKLFF	TGTGCCACCAGCAGAGATCTCGGAGGGACTAATGAAAAACTGTTTTTT
TRBV6-5	TRBJ1-4	many	NA	15	CASSYQQATNEKLFF	TGTGCCAGCAGTTACCAACAAGCAACTAATGAAAAACTGTTTTTT
TRBV7-6	TRBJ2-3	NA	TRBD2	16	CTGSSLAVSSTDTQYF	TGTACCGGCAGCTCCCTAGCGGTTAGTAGCACAGATACGCAGTATTTT
TRBV7-6	TRBJ1-3	many	NA	15	CASSLDLASGNTIYF	TGTGCCAGCAGCTTAGACTTGGCCTCTGGAAACACCATATATTTT
TRBV4-2	TRBJ2-5	many	TRBD2	19	CASSQEASGSRRYQETQYF	TGTGCCAGCAGCCAAGAGGCTAGCGGGAGCCGACGGTACCAAGAGACCCAGTACTTC
TRBV4-3	TRBJ2-1	many	NA	14	CASSQAIAYNEQFF	TGCGCCAGCAGCCAAGCCATCGCCTACAATGAGCAGTTCTTC
TRBV6-2/TRBV6-3	TRBJ1-1	many	NA	14	CASSFGHTNTEAFF	TGTGCCAGCAGTTTTGGACACACGAACACTGAAGCTTTCTTT
TRBV23-1	TRBJ2-2	many	NA	16	CASSPGQGELPGSCFF	NA
TRBV7-2	TRBJ2-3	many	NA	14	CASSSGQRTDTQYF	TGTGCCAGCAGCTCCGGACAGCGCACAGATACGCAGTATTTT
TRBV20-1	TRBJ2-3	many	NA	13	CSATGIWADTQYF	TGCAGTGCTACCGGGATCTGGGCAGATACGCAGTATTTT
TRBV28	TRBJ1-1	many	TRBD1	14	CASRWDRVGTEAFF	TGTGCCAGCAGATGGGACAGGGTGGGGACTGAAGCTTTCTTT
TRBV18	TRBJ2-7	few	NA	16	CASSPTGTLISYEQYF	TGTGCCAGCTCACCAACCGGGACACTGATCTCCTACGAGCAGTACTTC
TRBV12-3/TRBV12-4	TRBJ1-5	many	NA	14	CASSLSPGGQPQRF	TGTGCCAGCAGTTTGTCCCCGGGTGGACAGCCCCAGCGTTTT
TRBV29-1	TRBJ2-3	many	TRBD1	13	CSVEGTGVDTQYF	TGCAGCGTTGAAGGAACAGGGGTAGATACGCAGTATTTT
TRBV28	TRBJ2-6	NA	TRBD1	19	CASSLSPGQGARGANVLTF	TGTGCCAGCAGTTTATCTCCGGGACAGGGGGCGAGAGGGGCCAACGTCCTGACTTTC